This TCR beta chain came from a study of Graves' ophthalmopathy and Graves' hyperthyroidism. Study-wide background: The blood sample was drawn at first diagnosis and before any treatment. General observations from the study: Clonotypes were expanded in thyroid at above 0.001 frequency, and most also appeared in blood.

This clonotype was counted many times. Its specificity is not known. Germline V gives CDR1 MGHDK, CDR2 SYGVNS. The CDR3 spans 14 residues. Trimming pared 4 bases from V and 3 bases from J, leaving 13 bases between. Beta-chain TCR CDR3 regions were amplified from RNA transcripts. HTBI-primed first-round RT-PCR preceded second-round multiplex PCR. TCRdb fed the multiplex PCR reads into MiXCR, producing one record per CDR3 protein. The sample contains around 400,000 distinct CDR3 sequences, about 16% of which appear only once. Isolation of PBMCs was performed using 7.5 to 10 ml of fresh peripheral blood. This sequence joins TRBV25-1 and TRBJ2-7; D may match TRBD1 or TRBD2 (5 bases each). The specimen was peripheral blood. This clonotype originated in a woman aged 18-35 years with Graves' ophthalmopathy. Here the CDR3 reads CASSATGTHYEQYF. CDR3 sequence (DNA): TGTGCCAGCAGTGCGACCGGGACCCACTACGAGCAGTACTTC.